These T cell receptor beta chains were read from a single sample in a study of cytomegalovirus exposure and HLA in healthy donors. The table came from immunoSEQ multiplex PCR; TCRdb's copy has only in-frame clones and leaves some out. The data show tens of thousands of clones, with around 68% seen just once and around a quarter held by the top ten. The sample comprised PBMCs. These receptors were obtained from a man in his fifties or sixties in good health and CMV-seropositive. Both conserved end residues are part of each CDR3. The order of the fields is V gene, J gene, CDR3 protein.

TRBV2	TRBJ1-1	CASSELASGSNEAFF
TRBV4-1	TRBJ2-3	CASSQGGGGITDTQYF
TRBV7-2	TRBJ2-7	CASSRQGSYEQYF
TRBV5-6	TRBJ1-1	CASSLSPTRFMNTEAFF
TRBV5-8	TRBJ1-5	CASSKEGSSNQPQHF
TRBV6-4	TRBJ1-2	CASSDLASGGYTF
TRBV2	TRBJ1-5	CASRADRGGQPQHF
TRBV25-1	TRBJ2-5	CASCTLGLAGEETQYF
TRBV13	TRBJ2-7	CASSLGRASGKEAYEQYF
TRBV7-2	TRBJ2-1	CASSRDSGYEQFF
TRBV9	TRBJ2-5	CASSPGSGQGTQYF
TRBV2	TRBJ2-7	CARGGVGSSYEQYF
TRBV29-1	TRBJ1-1	CSGQPLNTEAFF
TRBV29-1	TRBJ2-1	CSVGGDNEQFF
TRBV5-1	TRBJ1-1	CASSTGGMNTEAFF
TRBV28	TRBJ2-7	CASRTSGGRDYEQYF
TRBV30	TRBJ1-3	CAWRAWVGRGPGNTIYF